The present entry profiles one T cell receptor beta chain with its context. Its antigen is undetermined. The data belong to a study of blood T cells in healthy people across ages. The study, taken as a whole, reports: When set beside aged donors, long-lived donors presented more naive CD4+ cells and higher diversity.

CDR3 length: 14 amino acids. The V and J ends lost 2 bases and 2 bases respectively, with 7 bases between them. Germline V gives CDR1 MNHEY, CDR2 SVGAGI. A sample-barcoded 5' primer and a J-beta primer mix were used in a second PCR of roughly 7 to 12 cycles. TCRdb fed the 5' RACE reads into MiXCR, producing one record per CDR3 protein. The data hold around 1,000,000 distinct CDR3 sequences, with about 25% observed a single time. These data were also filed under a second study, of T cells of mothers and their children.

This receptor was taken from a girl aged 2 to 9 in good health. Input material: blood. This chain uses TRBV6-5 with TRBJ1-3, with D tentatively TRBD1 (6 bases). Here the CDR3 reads CASSYRGPGNTIYF. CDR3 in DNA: TGTGCCAGCAGTTACCGGGGGCCTGGAAACACCATATATTTT.